This T cell receptor beta chain derives from a study of blood T cells in healthy people across ages. V shed 5 bases, J shed 5 bases, and the junction held 12 bases outside the gene matches. The CDR3 extends over 15 amino acids. Together with a sample-barcoded 5' primer, a J-beta primer mix was included in a second PCR lasting about 6 to 11 cycles. TCRdb re-analysed the 5' RACE reads in MiXCR, keeping a single row per CDR3 protein. The sample has roughly 720,000 distinct CDR3 sequences; roughly 50% are singletons. Sample: blood. V usage is TRBV12-3 or TRBV12-4 and J usage is TRBJ2-7; 7 nucleotides align to TRBD2. This clonotype was obtained from a man older than 75 in good health. CDR3 loop: CASSPLGGTNHEQYF. The CDR3 region has the DNA TGTGCCAGCAGTCCCCTGGGGGGGACTAACCACGAGCAGTACTTC.